This T cell receptor (beta chain) came from a study of blood T cell repertoires in COVID-19. Study background: Researchers got acute and convalescent COVID-19 samples from the United States, Italy and Spain. The analysed material was cDNA or gDNA that came from T cells, B-cell-depleted T cells, or PBMCs.

As handled by the study authors: Estimation of nucleated cell counts relied on the amplification of reference gene primers. This table comes from immunoSEQ multiplex PCR, and its TCRdb copy is limited to in-frame clones, with some not included. V and J calls and clone size are those listed in that table; D and trimming were worked out from the DNA. The sample carries around 300,000 clones, around 85% recorded once. The CDR3 sequence is 14 residues long. Sequenced input: peripheral blood. This chain links TRBV1 with TRBJ2-1; the table's D gene call, TRBD2, was not cross checked with the DNA. TRBV1 is flagged as a pseudogene. This receptor was obtained from a woman aged 50 to 60 with active or convalescent COVID-19. In nucleotides, the CDR3 is TGCACCAGCAGCCTTCTCTTCTTCTACAATGAGCAGTTCTTC. Residues: CTSSLLFFYNEQFF.